This TCR beta chain was captured in a study of PD-1 blockade in classical Hodgkin lymphoma. Looking at the study overall: With a 2-week interval, patients received intravenous nivolumab at 3 mg/kg. Study-wide findings and caveats: Exclusion was the outcome for patients who began nivolumab under 1 year after ASCT.

Concerning this clone itself: Antigen unknown.

Clones were sequenced by immunoSEQ multiplex PCR, and TCRdb holds only the in-frame ones, with some missing. The top ten hold roughly 2.6% of the sample, which has over 20,000 clones, 65% to 90% seen once. Each patient experienced a relapse that followed autologous stem cell transplantation, and brentuximab vedotin exposure varied. V lost 3 bases and J 3 bases, leaving 12 bases between the germline ends. CDR1 is SGHDN and CDR2 is FVKESK in the germline V gene. This CDR3 contains 15 residues. Here the sequenced sample was peripheral blood mononuclear cells (PBMCs), taken at baseline. The TCR was taken from a human donor with classical Hodgkin lymphoma. The genes are TRBV14 and TRBJ2-1, with D possibly being TRBD1 or TRBD2 (5 bases each). CDR3 sequence reads: CASSHAGTVYNEQFF. CDR3 DNA: TGTGCCAGCAGCCATGCCGGGACGGTCTACAATGAGCAGTTCTTC.